This T cell receptor (beta chain) was sequenced for a study of CD8+CD57+ T cells in acquired aplastic anemia. Study-level background: An average of roughly 3 ug of DNA was obtained from sorted CD4+ and CD8+ cells. Whole-study results and caveats: It was found that 25 to 35 CD8+ CDR3 sequences were shared between patients and controls.

V was trimmed by 0 bases and J by 2 bases, leaving 11 bases between them. Germline-derived CDR1 and CDR2 are SGHTA and FQGTGA. This CDR3 spans 15 amino acids. Patients picked for sequencing had shown CD8+CD57+ cell expansion detected by flow cytometry. A severe acquired aplastic anemia diagnosis applied to all patients. Patients were treatment-naive when blood was sampled. For CDR3 and TCR beta VDJ profiling, genomic DNA was the template used. TCRdb re-analysed the reads in MiXCR, keeping a single row per CDR3 protein. This sample carries roughly 250,000 distinct CDR3 sequences, around half of them seen once, and the ten largest clones take 7.8%. About this clonotype: Its antigen is currently unknown.

Sequenced input: sorted CD4+, CD8+, or CD8+CD57+ T cells (not recorded which) from PBMCs. The receptor comes from a human donor with aplastic anemia. The J gene is TRBJ2-7, the V gene TRBV7-3, with D perhaps matching TRBD1 or TRBD2 (5 bases each). CDR3 bases: TGTGCCAGCAGCTTAACTGTTGGGGGAACCTACGAGCAGTACTTC. Protein product: CASSLTVGGTYEQYF.